This T cell receptor (beta chain) appears in the sequencing data of a study of neoadjuvant anti-PD-1 for oral cavity cancer. Trimming cost V 6 bases and J 1 base; bases outside gene matches: 5. CDR1 is MNHEY and CDR2 is SVGAGI in the germline V gene. The CDR3 totals 15 residues. TCRdb's table, derived via immunoSEQ multiplex PCR, lists solely in-frame clones and lacks some. The data contain fewer than 20,000 clones, approximately 68% of them seen just once; the ten biggest clones take up approximately 2.8%. The receptor's source is a person between 40 and 80 years old with oral cavity squamous cell carcinoma. The sequencing used PBMCs, collected before nivolumab (anti-PD-1) treatment. This chain links TRBV6-5 with TRBJ2-4; 8 positions agree with TRBD1. The CDR3 sequence is CASRPTGEAKNIQYF. CDR3 sequence (DNA): TGTGCCAGCAGGCCGACAGGGGAGGCCAAAAACATTCAGTACTTC.